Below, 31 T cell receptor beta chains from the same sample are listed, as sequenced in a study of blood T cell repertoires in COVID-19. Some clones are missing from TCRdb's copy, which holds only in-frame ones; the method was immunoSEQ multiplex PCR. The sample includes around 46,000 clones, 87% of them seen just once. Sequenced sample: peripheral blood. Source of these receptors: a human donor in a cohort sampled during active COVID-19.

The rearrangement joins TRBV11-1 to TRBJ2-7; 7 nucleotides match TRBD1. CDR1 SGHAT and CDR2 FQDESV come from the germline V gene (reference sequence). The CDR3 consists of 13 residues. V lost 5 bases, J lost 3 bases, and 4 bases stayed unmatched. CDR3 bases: TGTGCCAGCAGCCCGGGACAGAACTACGAGCAGTACTTC. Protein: CASSPGQNYEQYF.

In DNA form, the CDR3 reads TGCGCCAGCAGCCAAGATAAGGTTCCGGGACTAACGTACGAGCAGTACTTC. It codes for CASSQDKVPGLTYEQYF. The chain combines TRBV4-1 with TRBJ2-7; 7 bases map to TRBD2. CDR3 length equals 17 residues. Germline assignment: CDR1 MGHRA and CDR2 YSYEKL. The V segment lost 0 bases and the J segment 4 bases; nucleotides outside the gene matches: 12.

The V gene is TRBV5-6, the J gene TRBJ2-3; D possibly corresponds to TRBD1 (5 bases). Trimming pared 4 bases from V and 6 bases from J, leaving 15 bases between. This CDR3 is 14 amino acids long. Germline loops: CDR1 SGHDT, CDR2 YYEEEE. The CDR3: CASSPSLGADTQYF. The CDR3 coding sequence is TGTGCCAGCAGCCCAAGTCTAGGGGCCGATACGCAGTATTTT.

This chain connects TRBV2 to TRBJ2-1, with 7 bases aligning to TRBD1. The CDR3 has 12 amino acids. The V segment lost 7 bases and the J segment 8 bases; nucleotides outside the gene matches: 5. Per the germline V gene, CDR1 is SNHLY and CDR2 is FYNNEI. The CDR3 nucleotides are TGTGCCAGCAAAGACAGGGTGTATGAGCAGTTCTTC. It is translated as CASKDRVYEQFF.

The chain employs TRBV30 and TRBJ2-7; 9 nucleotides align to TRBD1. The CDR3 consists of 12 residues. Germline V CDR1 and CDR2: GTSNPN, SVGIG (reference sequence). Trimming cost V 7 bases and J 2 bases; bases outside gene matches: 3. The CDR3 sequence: CAFGTGPYEQYF. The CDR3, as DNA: TGTGCCTTCGGGACAGGGCCCTACGAGCAGTACTTC.

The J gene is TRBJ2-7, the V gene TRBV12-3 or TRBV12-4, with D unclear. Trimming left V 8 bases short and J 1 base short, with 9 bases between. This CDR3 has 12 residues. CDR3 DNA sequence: TGTGCCAGCTGTTCCGGGTCCTACGAGCAGTACTTC. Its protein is CASCSGSYEQYF.

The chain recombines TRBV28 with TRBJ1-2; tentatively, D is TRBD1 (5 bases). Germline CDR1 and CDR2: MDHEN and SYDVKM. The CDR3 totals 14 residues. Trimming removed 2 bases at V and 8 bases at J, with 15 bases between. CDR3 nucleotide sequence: TGTGCCAGCAGTTTAACACAGGCCTTAAAAGGCTACACCTTC. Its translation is CASSLTQALKGYTF.

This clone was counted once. CDR3 residues: CASSQQQGRNTEAFF. The CDR3 nucleotides are TGCGCCAGCAGCCAACAACAGGGGAGAAACACTGAAGCTTTCTTT. This chain links TRBV4-1 with TRBJ1-1; 7 bases are shared with TRBD1. Trimming took 2 bases from V and 2 from J; bases not matched to a gene: 5. CDR1 and CDR2 (germline): MGHRA, YSYEKL. The CDR3 spans 15 residues.

The CDR3 spells CASSATGVPSYEQYF. Here the CDR3 DNA reads TGTGCCAGCAGTGCCACAGGGGTCCCCTCCTACGAGCAGTACTTC. The chain employs TRBV28 and TRBJ2-7; 7 nucleotides line up with TRBD1. CDR1 MDHEN and CDR2 SYDVKM come from the germline V gene. After removal of 5 bases from V and 0 bases from J, the junction contained 7 bases not matched to a gene. The CDR3 has 15 residues.

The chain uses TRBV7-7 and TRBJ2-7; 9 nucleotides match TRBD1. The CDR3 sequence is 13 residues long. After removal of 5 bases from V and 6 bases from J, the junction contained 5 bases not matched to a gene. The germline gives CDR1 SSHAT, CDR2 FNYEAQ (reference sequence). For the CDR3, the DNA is TGTGCCAGCAGCACGGGACAGGGTTCCGAGCAGTACTTC. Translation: CASSTGQGSEQYF.

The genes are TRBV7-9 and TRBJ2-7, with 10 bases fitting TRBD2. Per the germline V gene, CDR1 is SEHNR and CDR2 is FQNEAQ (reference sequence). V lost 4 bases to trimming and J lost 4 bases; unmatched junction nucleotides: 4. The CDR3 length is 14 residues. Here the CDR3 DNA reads TGTGCCAGCAGCTCTCTAGCGGGGGAGTACGAGCAGTACTTC. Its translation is CASSSLAGEYEQYF.

The CDR3 nucleotides are TGTGCCAGCACCCGACAGGGGGCCCACTATGGCTACACCTTC. Its protein is CASTRQGAHYGYTF. V gene TRBV6-5 combines with J gene TRBJ1-2; 10 bases are shared with TRBD1. The trim removed 7 bases at V and 3 bases at J, leaving 5 bases unmatched. Germline V gene sequence: CDR1 MNHEY, CDR2 SVGAGI. CDR3 size: 14 residues.

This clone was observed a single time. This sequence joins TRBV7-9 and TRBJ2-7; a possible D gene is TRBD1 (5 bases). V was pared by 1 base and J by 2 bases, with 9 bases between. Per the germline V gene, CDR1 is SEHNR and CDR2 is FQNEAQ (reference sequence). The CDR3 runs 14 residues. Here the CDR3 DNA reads TGTGCCAGCAGCTTAGGGGGCATCACCTACGAGCAGTACTTC. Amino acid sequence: CASSLGGITYEQYF.

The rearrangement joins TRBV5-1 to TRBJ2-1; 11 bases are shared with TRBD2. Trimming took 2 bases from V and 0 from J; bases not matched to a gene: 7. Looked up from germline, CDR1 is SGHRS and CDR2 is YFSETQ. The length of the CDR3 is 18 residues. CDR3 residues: CASSFETSGVSSYNEQFF. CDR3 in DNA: TGCGCCAGCAGCTTTGAGACTAGCGGGGTTAGCTCCTACAATGAGCAGTTCTTC.

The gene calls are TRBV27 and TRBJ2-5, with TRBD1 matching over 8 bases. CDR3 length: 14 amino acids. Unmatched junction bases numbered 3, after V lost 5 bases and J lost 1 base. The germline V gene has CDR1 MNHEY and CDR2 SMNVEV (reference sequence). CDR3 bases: TGTGCCAGCAGTAGACAGGGGACCCAAGAGACCCAGTACTTC. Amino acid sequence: CASSRQGTQETQYF.

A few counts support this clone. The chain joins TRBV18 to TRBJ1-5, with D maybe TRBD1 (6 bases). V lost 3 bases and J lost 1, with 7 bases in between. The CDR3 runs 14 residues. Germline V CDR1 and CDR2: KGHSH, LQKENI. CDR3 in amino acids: CASSPQGSNQPQHF. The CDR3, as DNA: TGTGCCAGCTCACCGCAGGGGAGCAATCAGCCCCAGCATTTT.

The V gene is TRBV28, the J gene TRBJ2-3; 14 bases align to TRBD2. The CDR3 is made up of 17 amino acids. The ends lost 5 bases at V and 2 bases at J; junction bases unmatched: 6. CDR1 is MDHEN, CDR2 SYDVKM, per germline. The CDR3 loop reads CASSSRTSGRITDTQYF. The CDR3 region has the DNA TGTGCCAGCAGTAGTAGGACTAGCGGGAGGATCACAGATACGCAGTATTTT.

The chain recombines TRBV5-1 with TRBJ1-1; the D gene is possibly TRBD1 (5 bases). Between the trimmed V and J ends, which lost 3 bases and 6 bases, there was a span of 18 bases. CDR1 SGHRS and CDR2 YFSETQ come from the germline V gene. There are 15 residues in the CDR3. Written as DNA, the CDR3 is TGCGCCAGCAGCTGGGACGGGGCCGGGGGAGCTGAAGCTTTCTTT. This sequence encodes CASSWDGAGGAEAFF.

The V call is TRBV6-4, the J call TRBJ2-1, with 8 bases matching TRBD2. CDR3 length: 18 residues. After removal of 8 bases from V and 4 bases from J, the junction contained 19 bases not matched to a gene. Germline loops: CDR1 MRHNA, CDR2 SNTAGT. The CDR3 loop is CASPSPGRGVIMYNEQFF. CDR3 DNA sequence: TGTGCCAGCCCCTCCCCAGGGCGGGGGGTAATTATGTACAATGAGCAGTTCTTC.

CDR3 residues: CASSLQVGREKLFF. CDR3 coding DNA: TGCGCCAGCAGCCTCCAAGTTGGGAGGGAAAAACTGTTTTTT. The J gene is TRBJ1-4, the V gene TRBV4-3; no clear D gene. The V end was cut by 4 bases, the J end by 8 bases, with 14 bases between. Germline V gene data show CDR1 as LGHNA and CDR2 as YSLEER. CDR3 length: 14 amino acids.

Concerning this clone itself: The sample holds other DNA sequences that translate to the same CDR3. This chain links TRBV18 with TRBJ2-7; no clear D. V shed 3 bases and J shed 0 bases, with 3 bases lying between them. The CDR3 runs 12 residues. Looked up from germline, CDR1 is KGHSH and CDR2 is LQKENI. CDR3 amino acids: CASSPSSYEQYF. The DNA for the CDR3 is TGTGCCAGCTCACCCAGCTCCTACGAGCAGTACTTC.

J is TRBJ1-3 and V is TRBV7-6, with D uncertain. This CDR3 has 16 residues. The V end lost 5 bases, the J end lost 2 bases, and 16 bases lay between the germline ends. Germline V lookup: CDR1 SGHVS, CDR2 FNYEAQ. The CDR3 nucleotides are TGTGCCAGCAGCCCCCGAGCGGGCCTGGCTGGAAACACCATATATTTT. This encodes CASSPRAGLAGNTIYF.

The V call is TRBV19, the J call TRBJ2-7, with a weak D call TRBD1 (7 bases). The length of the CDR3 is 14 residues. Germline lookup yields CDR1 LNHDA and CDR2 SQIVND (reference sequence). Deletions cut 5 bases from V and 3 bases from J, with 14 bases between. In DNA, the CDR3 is TGTGCCAGTAGTGCGGCAGGGGGAGGCTACGAGCAGTACTTC. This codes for CASSAAGGGYEQYF.

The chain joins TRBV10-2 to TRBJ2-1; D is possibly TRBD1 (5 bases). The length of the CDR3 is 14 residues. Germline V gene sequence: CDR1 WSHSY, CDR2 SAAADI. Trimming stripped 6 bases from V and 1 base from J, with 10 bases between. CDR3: CASRDQGSYNEQFF. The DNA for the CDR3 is TGCGCCAGCAGGGATCAGGGTTCCTACAATGAGCAGTTCTTC.

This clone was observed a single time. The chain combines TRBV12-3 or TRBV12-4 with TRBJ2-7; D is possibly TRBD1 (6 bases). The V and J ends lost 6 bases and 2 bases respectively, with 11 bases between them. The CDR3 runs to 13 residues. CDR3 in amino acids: CASRKTGTYEQYF. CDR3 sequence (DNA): TGTGCCAGCAGGAAGACAGGTACCTACGAGCAGTACTTC.

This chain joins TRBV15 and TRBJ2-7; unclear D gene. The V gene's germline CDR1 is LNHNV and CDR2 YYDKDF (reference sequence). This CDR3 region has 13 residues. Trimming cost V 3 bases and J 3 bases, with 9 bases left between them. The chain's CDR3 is CATSSLPSYEQYF. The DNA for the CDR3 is TGTGCCACCAGCAGCCTGCCGAGCTACGAGCAGTACTTC.

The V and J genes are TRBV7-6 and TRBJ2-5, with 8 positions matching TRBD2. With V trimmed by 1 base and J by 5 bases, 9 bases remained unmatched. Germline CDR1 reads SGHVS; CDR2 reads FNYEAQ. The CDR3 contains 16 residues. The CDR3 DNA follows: TGTGCCAGCAGCTTAGATGTCGGGAGGGCCGGGGAGACCCAGTACTTC. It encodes CASSLDVGRAGETQYF.

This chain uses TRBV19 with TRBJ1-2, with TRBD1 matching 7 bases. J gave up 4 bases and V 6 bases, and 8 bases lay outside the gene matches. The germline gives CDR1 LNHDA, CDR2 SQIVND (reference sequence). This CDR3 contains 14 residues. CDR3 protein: CASSDRADIYGYTF. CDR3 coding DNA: TGTGCCAGTAGCGACAGGGCCGATATCTATGGCTACACCTTC.

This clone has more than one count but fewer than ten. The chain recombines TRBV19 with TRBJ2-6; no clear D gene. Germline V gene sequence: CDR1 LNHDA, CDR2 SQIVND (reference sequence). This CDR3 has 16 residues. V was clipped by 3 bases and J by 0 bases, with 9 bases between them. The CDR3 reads CASSMGRISGANVLTF. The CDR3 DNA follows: TGTGCCAGTAGTATGGGCAGGATCTCTGGGGCCAACGTCCTGACTTTC.

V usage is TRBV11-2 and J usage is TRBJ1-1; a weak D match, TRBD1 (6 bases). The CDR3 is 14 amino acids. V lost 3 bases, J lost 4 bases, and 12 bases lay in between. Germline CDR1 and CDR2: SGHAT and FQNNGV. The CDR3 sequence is CASSLAGEGTEAFF. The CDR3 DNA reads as TGTGCCAGCAGCTTGGCAGGGGAGGGCACTGAAGCTTTCTTT.

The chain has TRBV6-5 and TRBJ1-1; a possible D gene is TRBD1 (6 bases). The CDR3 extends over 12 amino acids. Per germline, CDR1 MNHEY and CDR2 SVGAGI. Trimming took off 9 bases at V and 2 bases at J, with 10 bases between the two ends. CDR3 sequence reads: CASRQANTEAFF. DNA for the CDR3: TGTGCCAGTAGACAGGCTAACACTGAAGCTTTCTTT.